This entry is about one TCR beta chain. The sample originates from a study of T cells in Graves' hyperthyroidism and ophthalmopathy. Background on the study: It was at initial diagnosis, before any treatment, that peripheral blood was collected.

Amplification targeted TCR beta CDR3 regions from RNA transcripts. In the first-round RT-PCR of the TCR CDR3, the HTBI primer set was used. TCRdb redid the calling of the multiplex PCR reads with MiXCR, one entry per CDR3 protein. The table shows 660,000 or so distinct CDR3 sequences, with more than 20% occurring only once. Germline values: CDR1 SQVTM, CDR2 ANQGSEA. V dropped 1 base and J dropped 0; count of bases not matched to a gene: 2. This CDR3 is 14 amino acids long. This sequence joins TRBV29-1 and TRBJ1-1; 7 bases are shared with TRBD1. This TCR was sampled from a man younger than 45 with Graves' ophthalmopathy. Sequencing used blood. The CDR3 DNA reads TGCAGCGTTGAAGTAACAGGGGTGAACACTGAAGCTTTCTTT. This codes for CSVEVTGVNTEAFF.